The 28 T cell receptor beta chains in this list originate from one sample, sequenced in a study of breast tumors, draining lymph nodes, adjacent tissues. TCRdb used MiXCR to reprocess the multiplex PCR reads, holding one entry per CDR3 protein. Among 85,000 to 130,000 distinct CDR3 sequences listed, around 20% were seen once. Axillary draining lymph nodes of breast cancer patients supplied the node samples. Sequencing was performed on axillary lymph node tissue. The receptors were gathered from a female donor with breast cancer. Some clones in this sample may be carry-over from other donors' samples.

Details on this clonotype: A much larger clone differs from this one at a single base, so this may be a read error. This chain links TRBV6-6 with TRBJ1-3, with D perhaps matching TRBD1 (6 bases). V shed 1 base and J shed 8 bases, with 12 bases lying between them. In germline, CDR1 is MNHNY, CDR2 SVGAGI (reference sequence). The CDR3 length is 14 residues. CDR3 loop: CASSYYREGDTIYF. Written as DNA, the CDR3 is TGTGCCAGCAGTTACTACAGGGAGGGAGACACCATATATTTT.

This clonotype was seen only a few times. Possible read error: a much larger clone is one base away. This is likely a read error, given that the CDR3 carries no conserved phenylalanine or tryptophan at its end. The chain couples TRBV27 to TRBJ2-7, with D perhaps matching TRBD1 (7 bases). V dropped 5 bases and J dropped 6 bases, with 11 bases sitting between them. The germline V gene encodes CDR1 MNHEY and CDR2 SMNVEV (reference sequence). The CDR3 is 12 residues long. The CDR3 protein is CASSTQGGEQYL. CDR3 DNA sequence: TGTGCCAGCAGTACCCAGGGGGGCGAGCAGTACCTC.

This clonotype was recorded at least ten times. V and J are TRBV5-1 and TRBJ1-4; no clear D gene. The CDR3 has 13 amino acids. The germline V gene has CDR1 SGHRS and CDR2 YFSETQ. Trimming removed 4 bases at V and 8 bases at J, with 12 bases between. DNA for the CDR3: TGCGCCAGCAGCATTAATACGTACGAAAAACTGTTTTTT. Translation gives CASSINTYEKLFF.

This clonotype was recorded many times. CDR3 nucleotide sequence: TGCGCCAGCAGCCGAGCGACAGGGTTGGCTAATGAAAAACTGTTTTTT. It yields the protein CASSRATGLANEKLFF. The chain employs TRBV5-1 and TRBJ1-4; TRBD1 matches at 7 bases. The CDR3 sequence is 16 residues long. The ends lost 4 bases at V and 3 bases at J; junction bases unmatched: 9. Germline CDR1 and CDR2: SGHRS and YFSETQ.

V is TRBV18 and J is TRBJ1-6, with D tentatively TRBD1 (6 bases). The CDR3 is made up of 16 amino acids. Germline loops: CDR1 KGHSH, CDR2 LQKENI. Deletions cut 2 bases from V and 5 bases from J, with 13 bases between. DNA of the CDR3: TGTGCCAGCTCACCATCGGCAGGGGTGGATAATTCACCCCTCCACTTT. Its protein is CASSPSAGVDNSPLHF.

This clonotype was detected a few times. This CDR3 reads CASSLNPTGRFTDTQYF. In DNA, the CDR3 is TGTGCCAGCAGTTTAAACCCGACAGGAAGGTTCACAGATACGCAGTATTTT. This chain joins TRBV28 and TRBJ2-3; TRBD1 might be the D (6 bases). The CDR3 runs to 17 residues. CDR1 is MDHEN and CDR2 is SYDVKM in the germline V gene. V was shortened by 2 bases and J by 2 bases, with 17 bases between the two germline ends. Full variable domain (missing parts from reference TRBV28 and TRBJ2-3): DVKVTQSSRYLVKRTGEKVFLECVQDMDHENMFWYRQDPGLGLRLIYFSYDVKMKEKGDIPEGYSVSREKKERFSLILESASTNQTSMYLCASSLNPTGRFTDTQYFGPGTRLTVL.

The rearrangement uses TRBV29-1 and TRBJ2-3, with TRBD2 matching 15 bases. The CDR3 contains 18 residues. Germline-derived CDR1 and CDR2 are SQVTM and ANQGSEA. V shed 3 bases and J 4 bases; nucleotides not matched to a gene: 11. The CDR3 reads CSVEHPRGLAGGPDTQYF. The DNA for the CDR3 is TGCAGCGTTGAGCACCCTCGCGGACTAGCGGGAGGGCCAGATACGCAGTATTTT.

There are many counts of this clonotype. The genes are TRBV4-1 and TRBJ2-7; D may be TRBD2 (5 bases). This CDR3 is 11 amino acids long. Trimming shortened V by 3 bases and J by 7 bases, and 7 bases separated the two germline ends. The germline V gene has CDR1 MGHRA and CDR2 YSYEKL. The CDR3 reads CASSHREEQYF. CDR3 DNA sequence: TGCGCCAGCAGCCACCGGGAAGAGCAGTACTTC.

With regard to this clonotype: A much more abundant neighbour one base away suggests this may be a read error. This rearrangement joins TRBV9 to TRBJ2-1; 9 nucleotides match TRBD2. The CDR3 totals 18 residues. Germline V gene data show CDR1 as SGDLS and CDR2 as YYNGEE. V lost 0 bases to trimming and J lost 8 bases; unmatched junction nucleotides: 15. The CDR3 is CASSVALLQRGAWDEQFF. CDR3 coding DNA: TGTGCCAGCAGCGTAGCCCTCTTACAGCGGGGGGCCTGGGATGAGCAGTTCTTC.

The table lists this clonotype with a few counts. The chain couples TRBV28 to TRBJ2-1; D is undetermined. Trimming removed 3 bases from V and 3 bases from J, with 9 bases in between. Germline V gives CDR1 MDHEN, CDR2 SYDVKM. This CDR3 is built from 14 residues. CDR3 amino acids: CASSFMTSYNEQFF. In DNA, the CDR3 is TGTGCCAGCAGTTTTATGACAAGCTACAATGAGCAGTTCTTC. Filled out from reference TRBV28 and TRBJ2-1, the complete variable domain reads DVKVTQSSRYLVKRTGEKVFLECVQDMDHENMFWYRQDPGLGLRLIYFSYDVKMKEKGDIPEGYSVSREKKERFSLILESASTNQTSMYLCASSFMTSYNEQFFGPGTRLTVL.

The chain links TRBV6-4 to TRBJ2-3; D is uncertain. Trimming shortened V by 3 bases and J by 4 bases, and 8 bases separated the two germline ends. The CDR3 totals 13 residues. The germline V gene encodes CDR1 MRHNA and CDR2 SNTAGT. Here the CDR3 DNA reads TGTGCCAGCAGTGATCACACAGCAGATACGCAGTATTTT. Protein: CASSDHTADTQYF.

This clonotype was counted ten times or more. The chain has TRBV9 and TRBJ1-4; D is uncertain. The CDR3 totals 15 residues. Trimming took 0 bases from V and 2 from J, leaving 8 bases between them. Per germline, CDR1 SGDLS and CDR2 YYNGEE. CDR3 DNA: TGTGCCAGCAGCGTAGGAGTGGTGACTAATGAAAAACTGTTTTTT. This translates into CASSVGVVTNEKLFF.

This clonotype was counted at least ten times. The chain is built from TRBV25-1 and TRBJ2-2; TRBD1 matches 9 bases. Trimming at V came to 3 bases and at J to 6 bases, leaving 5 bases not matched to a gene. The CDR3 contains 15 residues. Looked up from germline, CDR1 is MGHDK and CDR2 is SYGVNS. The CDR3 nucleotides are TGTGCCAGCAGTGAGGGACAGGGTGTATCCGGGGAGCTGTTTTTT. Its translation is CASSEGQGVSGELFF.

This chain connects TRBV4-1 to TRBJ2-7; D might be TRBD2 (6 bases). Deletions cut 0 bases from V and 4 bases from J, with 19 bases between. From germline, CDR1 is MGHRA and CDR2 YSYEKL. This CDR3 comprises 17 residues. The DNA of the CDR3 is TGCGCCAGCAGCCAAGAGTCGGGCGGGATCCGCGCTTACGAGCAGTACTTC. Its protein product is CASSQESGGIRAYEQYF.

This clonotype is labeled medium-sized (0.01 to 0.1%). The chain joins TRBV20-1 to TRBJ2-7; D may correspond to TRBD1 or TRBD2 (5 bases each). The V end was cut by 0 bases, the J end by 7 bases, with 19 bases between. Germline V gene sequence: CDR1 DFQATT, CDR2 SNEGSKA (reference sequence). The CDR3 has 15 residues. CDR3 in amino acids: CSARDPGWGLGEQYF. The CDR3 DNA is TGCAGTGCTAGAGATCCGGGGTGGGGCCTGGGGGAGCAGTACTTC.

The rearrangement links TRBV7-9 to TRBJ2-5, with TRBD1 matching 8 bases. The length of the CDR3 is 16 residues. Germline V gene data show CDR1 as SEHNR and CDR2 as FQNEAQ (reference sequence). Losses at the gene ends were 6 bases for V and 3 bases for J; bases not matched to a gene: 12. The CDR3 region has the DNA TGTGCCAGCAGACGGAGCGTAACAGGGGGGAAAGAGACCCAGTACTTC. As protein: CASRRSVTGGKETQYF.

This clonotype has a count of ten or more. The gene calls are TRBV25-1 and TRBJ1-2, with D perhaps matching TRBD1 (5 bases). The CDR3 contains 15 residues. Germline CDR1 reads MGHDK; CDR2 reads SYGVNS. Trimming stripped 3 bases from V and 5 bases from J, with 16 bases between. CDR3 in DNA: TGTGCCAGCAGTGACCCCGGGACGGGGATTTATGGCTACACCTTC. Translating gives CASSDPGTGIYGYTF.

This chain links TRBV30 with TRBJ2-3, with 10 positions matching TRBD2. After removal of 2 bases from V and 6 bases from J, the junction contained 8 bases not matched to a gene. The germline V gene has CDR1 GTSNPN and CDR2 SVGIG (reference sequence). This CDR3 spans 15 amino acids. The CDR3 spells CAWSFLAGDLDTQYF. CDR3 DNA: TGTGCCTGGAGTTTCCTAGCGGGAGATTTGGATACGCAGTATTTT.

The chain is built from TRBV7-9 and TRBJ1-3; 9 bases agree with TRBD1. V trimming: 1 base; J trimming: 0 bases; junction bases outside the gene matches: 10. Germline V gene data show CDR1 as SEHNR and CDR2 as FQNEAQ (reference sequence). CDR3 length: 19 residues. The CDR3 DNA reads as TGTGCCAGCAGCTTAGGGGACAGGGTAATTGGATTCTCTGGAAACACCATATATTTT. Translating gives CASSLGDRVIGFSGNTIYF.

The CDR3 DNA follows: TGTGCCAGCAGCTTTTTAGGGGACATTCAGTACTTC. It encodes CASSFLGDIQYF. The V gene is TRBV5-4, the J gene TRBJ2-4, with a weak D call TRBD1 (5 bases). Per the germline V gene, CDR1 is SGHNT and CDR2 is YYREEE (reference sequence). V lost 2 bases, J lost 8 bases, and 8 bases lay in between. The CDR3 totals 12 residues.

This clonotype was recorded at least ten times. This chain joins TRBV7-2 and TRBJ1-6, with 7 bases that match TRBD1. CDR3 length: 14 amino acids. CDR1 SGHTA and CDR2 FQGNSA come from the germline V gene. Trimming cost V 5 bases and J 6 bases; bases outside gene matches: 4. CDR3 protein: CASSPQGSNSPLHF. The CDR3 DNA reads as TGTGCCAGCAGCCCACAGGGGAGTAATTCACCCCTCCACTTT.

This clonotype was seen ten or more times. V is TRBV29-1 and J is TRBJ2-7, with D tentatively TRBD1 (7 bases). This CDR3 comprises 14 residues. With 2 bases removed from V and 2 bases from J, the gap between germline ends came to 13 bases. In germline, CDR1 is SQVTM, CDR2 ANQGSEA. CDR3 protein: CSVESRGVPYEQYF. The CDR3 nucleotides read TGCAGCGTTGAATCCAGGGGGGTTCCCTACGAGCAGTACTTC.

The chain carries TRBV10-3 and TRBJ1-1; D is undetermined. Germline CDR1 reads ENHRY; CDR2 reads SYGVKD. Deletions cut 6 bases from V and 1 base from J, with 12 bases between. The CDR3 consists of 14 residues. CDR3 bases: TGTGCCATCAGCTCTTTACCCCCGAACACTGAAGCTTTCTTT. Protein product: CAISSLPPNTEAFF.

Comment on this clonotype: A clone one base away is much larger, so this may be a read error. Lacking the conserved final phenylalanine or tryptophan, this CDR3 likely reflects a read error. V is TRBV4-2 and J is TRBJ2-2, with 12 bases matching TRBD2. Germline V gene lookup returns CDR1 LGHNA and CDR2 YNFKEQ. The CDR3 totals 18 residues. The trim removed 3 bases at V and 1 base at J, leaving 6 bases unmatched. The CDR3 loop reads CASSQNPGLAGNTGELFV. CDR3 DNA: TGTGCCAGCAGCCAGAATCCGGGACTAGCGGGGAACACCGGGGAGCTGTTTGTT.

This clonotype came up many times. The chain is built from TRBV14 and TRBJ1-2; D unresolved. The CDR3 length is 15 residues. Germline V gene data show CDR1 as SGHDN and CDR2 as FVKESK. Between the trimmed V and J ends, which lost 1 base and 3 bases, there was a span of 12 bases. The CDR3 loop is CASSQGGFGDYGYTF. The CDR3 nucleotides read TGTGCCAGCAGCCAAGGAGGTTTTGGCGACTATGGCTACACCTTC.

This clonotype appeared many times. The chain has TRBV7-2 and TRBJ1-2; TRBD1 might be the D (5 bases). Germline V gives CDR1 SGHTA, CDR2 FQGNSA. The V end was cut by 3 bases, the J end by 5 bases, with 16 bases between. The CDR3 is made up of 15 amino acids. CDR3 nucleotide sequence: TGTGCCAGCAGCTTGGGGCCCGGGACGGGGTATGGCTACACCTTC. It translates to CASSLGPGTGYGYTF.

Comments on this clonotype: A read error is possible here, since a much larger clone lies one base away. The conserved final phenylalanine or tryptophan is absent from the CDR3, which likely points to a read error. The V and J genes are TRBV19 and TRBJ2-5, with TRBD2 identical over 11 bases. CDR1 and CDR2 (germline): LNHDA, SQIVND (reference sequence). V trimming: 4 bases; J trimming: 1 base; junction bases outside the gene matches: 11. The CDR3 extends over 18 amino acids. CDR3 coding DNA: TGTGCCAGTAGTAAGGGGCCTAGCGGGAGGCTAAGCCAAGAGACCCAGTACCTC. Translated, it gives CASSKGPSGRLSQETQYL.

This clonotype was seen a handful of times. V usage is TRBV20-1 and J usage is TRBJ2-6; D not resolved. In germline, CDR1 is DFQATT, CDR2 SNEGSKA (reference sequence). The CDR3 sequence is 13 residues long. The V end was cut by 3 bases, the J end by 0 bases, with 3 bases between. The CDR3: CSARSSGANVLTF. The CDR3 DNA reads TGCAGTGCTAGGAGCTCTGGGGCCAACGTCCTGACTTTC.